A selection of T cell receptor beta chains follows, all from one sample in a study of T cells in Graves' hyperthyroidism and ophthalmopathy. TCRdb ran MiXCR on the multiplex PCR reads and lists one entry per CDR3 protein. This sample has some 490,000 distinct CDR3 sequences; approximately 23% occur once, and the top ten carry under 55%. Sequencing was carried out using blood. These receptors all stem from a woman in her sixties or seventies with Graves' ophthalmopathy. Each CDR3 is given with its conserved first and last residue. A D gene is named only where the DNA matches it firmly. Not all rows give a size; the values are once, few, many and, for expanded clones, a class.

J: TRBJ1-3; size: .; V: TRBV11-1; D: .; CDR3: CASSRSPQGIAGNTIYF; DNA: TGTGCCAGCAGCCGATCACCACAGGGAATCGCTGGAAACACCATATATTTT
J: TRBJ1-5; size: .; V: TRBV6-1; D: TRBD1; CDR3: CASGPEGASSNQPQHF; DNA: TGTGCCAGCGGACCGGAGGGGGCGTCGAGCAATCAGCCCCAGCATTTT
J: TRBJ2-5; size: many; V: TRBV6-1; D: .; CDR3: CASSESGARGMTQYF; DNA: TGTGCCAGCAGTGAAAGTGGGGCACGAGGGATGACCCAGTACTTC
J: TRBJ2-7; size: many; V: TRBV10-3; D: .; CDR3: CAISESGREMPYEQYF; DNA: TGTGCCATCAGTGAGTCTGGGCGGGAAATGCCCTACGAGCAGTACTTC
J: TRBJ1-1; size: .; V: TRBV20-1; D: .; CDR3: CSRRGALEAFF; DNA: TGCTCTCGAAGGGGGGCGCTTGAAGCTTTCTTT
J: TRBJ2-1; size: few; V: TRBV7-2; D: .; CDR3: CASSLVGLPGNEQFF; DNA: TGTGCCAGCAGCTTAGTGGGACTCCCTGGCAATGAGCAGTTCTTC
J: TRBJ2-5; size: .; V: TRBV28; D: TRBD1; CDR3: CASTLGQGGETQYF; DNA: TGTGCCAGCACCTTGGGACAGGGAGGAGAGACCCAGTACTTC
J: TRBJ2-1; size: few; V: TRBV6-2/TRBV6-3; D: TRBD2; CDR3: CASKPGLAGEDEQFF; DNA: TGTGCCTCAAAACCTGGTCTAGCGGGAGAGGATGAGCAGTTCTTC
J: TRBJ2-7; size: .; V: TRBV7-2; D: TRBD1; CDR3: CASSSRQGGYEQYF; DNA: TGTGCCAGCAGCTCTAGACAGGGGGGGTACGAGCAGTACTTC
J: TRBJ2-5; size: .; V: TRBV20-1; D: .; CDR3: CKARGPGETQYF; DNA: TGCAAAGCTAGGGGACCGGGGGAGACCCAGTACTTC
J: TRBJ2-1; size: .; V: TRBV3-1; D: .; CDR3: CASSQRGWGEQFF; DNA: TGTGCCAGCAGCCAAAGGGGATGGGGTGAGCAGTTCTTC
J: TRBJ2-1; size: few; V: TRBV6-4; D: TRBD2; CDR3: CASSDQGTSASSYNEQFF; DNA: TGTGCCAGCAGTGACCAGGGTACTAGCGCGAGCTCCTACAATGAGCAGTTCTTC
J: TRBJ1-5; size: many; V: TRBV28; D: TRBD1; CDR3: CARYRDRGRGGNQPQHF; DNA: TGTGCCCGCTACCGGGACAGGGGGCGCGGGGGCAATCAGCCCCAGCATTTT
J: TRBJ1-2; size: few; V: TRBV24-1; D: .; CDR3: CATSDLEFFGGHGYTF; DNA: TGTGCCACCAGTGATTTGGAGTTTTTTGGGGGTCATGGCTACACCTTC
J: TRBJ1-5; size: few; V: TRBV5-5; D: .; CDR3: CASSLHSSNQPQHF; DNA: TGTGCCAGCAGCTTGCACTCGAGCAATCAGCCCCAGCATTTT
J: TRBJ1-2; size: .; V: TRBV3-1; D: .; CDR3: CASSQESTVEGGYTF; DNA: TGTGCCAGCAGCCAAGAGTCCACGGTGGAAGGAGGCTACACCTTC
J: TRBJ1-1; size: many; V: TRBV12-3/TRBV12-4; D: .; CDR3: CASRRGGAFTEAFF; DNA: TGTGCCAGCCGGCGGGGGGGCGCTTTTACTGAAGCTTTCTTT
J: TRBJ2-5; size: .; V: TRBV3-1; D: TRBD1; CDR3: CASSQPTGGQETQYF; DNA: TGCGCCAGCAGCCAACCGACAGGGGGCCAAGAGACCCAGTACTTC
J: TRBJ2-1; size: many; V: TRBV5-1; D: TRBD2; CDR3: CASSSSGRRGEQFF; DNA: TGCGCCAGCAGCTCTAGCGGTAGGAGGGGAGAGCAGTTCTTC
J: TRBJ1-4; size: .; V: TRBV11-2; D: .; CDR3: CASSRGGTNEKLFF; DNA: TGTGCCAGCAGCCGGGGAGGGACTAATGAAAAACTGTTTTTT
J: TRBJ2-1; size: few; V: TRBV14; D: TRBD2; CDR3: CASSQDLLAEAGGQFF; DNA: TGTGCCAGCAGCCAAGACCTACTAGCGGAAGCCGGGGGGCAGTTCTTC
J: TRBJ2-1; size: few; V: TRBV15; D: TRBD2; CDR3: CATRRLAGDYNEQFF; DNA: TGTGCCACCAGAAGACTAGCGGGAGATTACAATGAGCAGTTCTTC
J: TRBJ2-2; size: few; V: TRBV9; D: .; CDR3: CASSVGQGVNTGELFF; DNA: TGTGCCAGCAGCGTCGGCCAGGGAGTAAACACCGGGGAGCTGTTTTTT
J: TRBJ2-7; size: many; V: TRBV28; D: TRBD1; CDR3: CASRTGSIYEQYF; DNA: TGTGCCAGCAGGACAGGGTCCATCTACGAGCAGTACTTC
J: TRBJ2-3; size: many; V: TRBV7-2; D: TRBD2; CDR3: CASSYLAGGPGDTQYF; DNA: TGTGCCAGCAGCTACTTAGCGGGAGGGCCTGGGGATACGCAGTATTTT
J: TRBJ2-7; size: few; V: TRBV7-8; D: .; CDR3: CASSPRRGTRGEQYF; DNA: TGTGCCAGCAGCCCCAGGCGCGGGACGAGGGGTGAGCAGTACTTC
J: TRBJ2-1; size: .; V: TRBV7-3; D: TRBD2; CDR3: CASSLASGKNEQFF; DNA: TGTGCCAGCAGCTTGGCTAGCGGGAAAAATGAGCAGTTCTTC
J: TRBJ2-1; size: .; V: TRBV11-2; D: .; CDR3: CASLNPINEQFF; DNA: TGTGCCAGCCTCAATCCTATTAATGAGCAGTTCTTC
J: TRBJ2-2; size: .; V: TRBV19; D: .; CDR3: CASSIQVTPNTGELFF; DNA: TGTGCCAGTAGTATCCAGGTGACACCGAACACCGGGGAGCTGTTTTTT
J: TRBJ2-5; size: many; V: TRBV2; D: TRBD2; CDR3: CASMVDAGGVETQYF; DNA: TGTGCCAGCATGGTCGACGCGGGAGGCGTCGAGACCCAGTACTTC
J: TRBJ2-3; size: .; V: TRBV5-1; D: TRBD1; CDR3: CASSPETGTTDTQYF; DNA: TGCGCCAGCAGCCCCGAGACAGGGACGACAGATACGCAGTATTTT
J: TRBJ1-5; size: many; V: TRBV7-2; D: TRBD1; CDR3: CASTITGATQPQHF; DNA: TGTGCCAGCACCATTACAGGGGCTACTCAGCCCCAGCATTTT
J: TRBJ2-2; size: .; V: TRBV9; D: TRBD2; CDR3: CASSVGASGVNTGELFF; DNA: TGTGCCAGCAGCGTAGGGGCTAGCGGGGTGAACACCGGGGAGCTGTTTTTT
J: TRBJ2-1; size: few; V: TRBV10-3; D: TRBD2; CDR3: CAISESSGGYNEQFF; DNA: TGTGCCATCAGTGAGTCGAGCGGGGGATACAATGAGCAGTTCTTC
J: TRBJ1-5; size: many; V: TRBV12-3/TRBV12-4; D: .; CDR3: CASSSRRGGDQPQHF; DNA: TGTGCCAGCAGTTCCCGGCGGGGAGGGGATCAGCCCCAGCATTTT
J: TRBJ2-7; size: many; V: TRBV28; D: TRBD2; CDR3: CASSLVASGSYEQYF; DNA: TGTGCCAGCAGTTTAGTGGCTAGCGGGAGCTACGAGCAGTACTTC
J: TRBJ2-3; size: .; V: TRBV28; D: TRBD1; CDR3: CASRPGQGMQYF; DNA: TGTGCCAGCAGGCCGGGACAGGGAATGCAGTATTTT
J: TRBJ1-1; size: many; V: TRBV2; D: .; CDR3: CASSQGSNTEAFF; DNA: TGTGCCAGCAGCCAGGGTTCGAACACTGAAGCTTTCTTT
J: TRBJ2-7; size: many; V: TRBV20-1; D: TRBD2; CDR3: CSARDPSGRYEQYF; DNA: TGCAGTGCTAGAGACCCTAGCGGAAGATACGAGCAGTACTTC
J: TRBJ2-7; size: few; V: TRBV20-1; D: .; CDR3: CSARDRMAGKVAEQYF; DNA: TGCAGTGCTAGAGATAGGATGGCGGGAAAGGTAGCCGAGCAGTACTTC
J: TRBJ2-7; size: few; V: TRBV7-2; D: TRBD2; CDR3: CASSSNLAGGYEQYF; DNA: TGTGCCAGCAGCTCTAACCTAGCGGGAGGGTACGAGCAGTACTTC
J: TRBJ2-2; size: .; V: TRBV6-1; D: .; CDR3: CASTWLGNTGELFF; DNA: TGTGCCAGCACTTGGCTGGGGAACACCGGGGAGCTGTTTTTT
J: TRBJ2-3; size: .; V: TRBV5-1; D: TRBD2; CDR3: CASSRLAGADTQYF; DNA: TGCGCCAGCAGCCGACTAGCGGGAGCGGATACGCAGTATTTT
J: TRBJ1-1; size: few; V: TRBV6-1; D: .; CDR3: CASRAGPSTEAFF; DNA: TGTGCCAGCAGGGCTGGACCGAGCACTGAAGCTTTCTTT
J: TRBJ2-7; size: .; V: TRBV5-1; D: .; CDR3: CASSLESGIGSEQYF; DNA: TGCGCCAGCAGCTTGGAATCCGGGATTGGCTCCGAGCAGTACTTC
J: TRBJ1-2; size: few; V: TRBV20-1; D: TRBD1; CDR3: CSGQQGVRDGYTF; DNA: TGCAGTGGCCAACAGGGGGTACGGGATGGCTACACCTTC
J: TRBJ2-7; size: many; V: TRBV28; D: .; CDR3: CASSSTPGDSYEQYF; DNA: TGTGCCAGCAGTTCTACGCCAGGGGACTCCTACGAGCAGTACTTC
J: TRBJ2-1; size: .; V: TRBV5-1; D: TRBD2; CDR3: CASWGGPSGLAGSNEQFF; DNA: TGCGCCAGCTGGGGGGGACCGTCTGGACTAGCGGGAAGCAATGAGCAGTTCTTC
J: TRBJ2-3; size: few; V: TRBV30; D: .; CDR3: CAWNALLVGTDTQYF; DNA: TGTGCCTGGAACGCGCTACTAGTTGGGACAGATACGCAGTATTTT
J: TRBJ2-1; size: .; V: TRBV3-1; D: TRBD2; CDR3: CASSPTSGYRGEQFF; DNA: TGTGCCAGCAGCCCTACTAGCGGCTACCGGGGTGAGCAGTTCTTC
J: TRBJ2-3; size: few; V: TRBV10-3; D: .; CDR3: CAIGESLAQYF; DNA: TGTGCCATCGGGGAGTCCCTGGCGCAGTATTTT
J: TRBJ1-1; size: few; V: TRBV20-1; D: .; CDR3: CSASSPFEAFF; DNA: TGCAGTGCTAGTTCACCTTTCGAAGCTTTCTTT
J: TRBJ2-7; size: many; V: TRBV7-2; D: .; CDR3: CASSLYGRTYEQYF; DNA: TGTGCCAGCAGCTTGTATGGACGGACCTACGAGCAGTACTTC
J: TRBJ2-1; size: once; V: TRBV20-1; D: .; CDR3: CSARGGTFEQFF; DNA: TGCAGTGCTAGAGGGGGGACTTTTGAGCAGTTCTTC
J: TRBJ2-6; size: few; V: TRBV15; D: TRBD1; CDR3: CATSRVDRVTGANVLTF; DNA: TGTGCCACCAGCAGAGTAGACAGGGTAACTGGGGCCAACGTCCTGACTTTC
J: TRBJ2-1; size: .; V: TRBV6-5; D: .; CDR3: CASSYFSTVVGGNEQFF; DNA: TGTGCCAGCAGTTACTTTTCGACTGTCGTCGGGGGCAATGAGCAGTTCTTC
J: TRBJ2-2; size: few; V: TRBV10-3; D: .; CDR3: CAISESLIRGGPDRNTGELFF; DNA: TGTGCCATCAGTGAGTCCCTAATCAGGGGGGGACCAGATAGGAACACCGGGGAGCTGTTTTTT
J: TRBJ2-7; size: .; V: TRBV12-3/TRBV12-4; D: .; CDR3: CASSLKGPYGQYF; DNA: TGTGCCAGCAGTTTAAAGGGACCCTACGGGCAGTACTTC